Detailed here is one T cell receptor beta chain. Its matching antigen is unknown. Every TCR beta cDNA library bore unique molecular identifiers. Each batch of 1 to 10 million T cells produced around 460,000 cDNA molecules. One entry per CDR3 protein, called by TCRdb with MiXCR from the PCR reads. The sample lists almost 700,000 distinct CDR3 sequences; roughly three fifths were seen once. The data are from a study of post-analysis software for immune sequencing data. Study-wide findings and caveats: F measure showed strong co-clustering of same-batch samples. Diversity measured as normalized Chao1 was significantly lower in multiple sclerosis patients than in controls. Patients used five TRBV segments, including TRBV5-6, TRBV5-1 and TRBV20-1, more often than controls.

Trimming shortened V by 8 bases and J by 3 bases, and 12 bases separated the two germline ends. Per the germline V gene, CDR1 is SGHTA and CDR2 is FQGTGA. The CDR3 runs to 13 residues. The sequence was obtained from a girl aged 2 to 9 with multiple sclerosis. The sequencing sample was made of blood. The chain is built from TRBV7-3 and TRBJ2-3; a weak D match, TRBD2 (6 bases). CDR3 protein: CASGGTPTDTQYF. In DNA form, the CDR3 reads TGTGCCAGCGGGGGGACCCCGACAGATACGCAGTATTTT.